Listed here are 12 T cell receptor beta chains from one sample, sequenced in a study of CD8 T cells in ankylosing spondylitis. Study-wide results and caveats: What appeared characteristic of ankylosing spondylitis blood was a TCR beta motif of several highly homologous variants.

TCRdb re-called the 5' RACE reads through MiXCR, storing one row per CDR3 protein. The sample yields fewer than 750,000 distinct CDR3 sequences, under 20% seen once. No antigens are known for them. The sample comprised blood, either unsorted or a sorted T cell fraction (not recorded which). The source is a male donor with ankylosing spondylitis.

This chain joins TRBV6-6 and TRBJ2-5; D unclear. Germline V gene data show CDR1 as MNHNY and CDR2 as SVGAGI (reference sequence). V was clipped by 7 bases and J by 0 bases, with 3 bases between them. CDR3 size: 11 residues. Here the CDR3 reads CASKDQETQYF. In nucleotides, the CDR3 is TGTGCCAGCAAGGACCAAGAGACCCAGTACTTC.

This clonotype was seen only a few times. The chain has TRBV3-1 and TRBJ1-1; TRBD1 agrees at 7 bases. Germline loops: CDR1 LGHDT, CDR2 YNNKEL (reference sequence). V dropped 1 base and J dropped 10; count of bases not matched to a gene: 6. There are 13 residues in the CDR3. CDR3 protein: CASSQGFRGGAFF. In DNA form, the CDR3 reads TGTGCCAGCAGCCAAGGGTTCAGGGGGGGAGCTTTCTTT.

The DNA of the CDR3 is TGTGCCAGCAGCCCAGACAGTTTTAGGTACGAGCAGTACTTC. Translating it yields CASSPDSFRYEQYF. The chain recombines TRBV7-9 with TRBJ2-7; tentative D call: TRBD1 (5 bases). The germline gives CDR1 SEHNR, CDR2 FQNEAQ (reference sequence). The length of the CDR3 is 14 residues. V shed 5 bases and J shed 4 bases, with 15 bases lying between them.

This clonotype has more than one count but fewer than ten. The genes are TRBV12-3 or TRBV12-4 and TRBJ1-4; a weak D match, TRBD1 (5 bases). Trimming took 3 bases from V and 6 from J, leaving 20 bases between them. CDR3 length: 17 amino acids. The CDR3 region is CASSLIGLRQSDEKLFF. CDR3 bases: TGTGCCAGCAGTTTGATCGGTTTGCGACAGAGCGATGAAAAACTGTTTTTT.

V is TRBV20-1 and J is TRBJ1-1; 7 bases match TRBD1. Germline V lookup: CDR1 DFQATT, CDR2 SNEGSKA (reference sequence). V was pared by 4 bases and J by 4 bases, with 6 bases of the junction left unmatched. The CDR3 has 13 residues. The CDR3 is CSAIVQGRTEAFF. DNA for the CDR3: TGCAGTGCTATAGTACAGGGGCGCACTGAAGCTTTCTTT.

Only a few counts were recorded for this clonotype. CDR3 in DNA: TGCAGTGCTACCACCACTAGCGGGGGATCCTACGAGCAGTACTTC. Residues: CSATTTSGGSYEQYF. The genes are TRBV20-1 and TRBJ2-7, with 11 bases fitting TRBD2. The ends lost 4 bases at V and 1 base at J; junction bases unmatched: 6. This CDR3 has 15 residues. CDR1 DFQATT and CDR2 SNEGSKA come from the germline V gene (reference sequence).

This clonotype was counted a few times. DNA of the CDR3: TGTGCCAGCAGTCCCCCCCCGGGACAGGGTAACAATGAGCAGTTCTTC. It codes for CASSPPPGQGNNEQFF. This chain joins TRBV12-3 or TRBV12-4 and TRBJ2-1; 9 bases align to TRBD1. This CDR3 comprises 16 residues. The junction had 10 bases not matched to a gene; V was cut back by 5 bases and J by 5 bases.

The rearrangement joins TRBV5-1 to TRBJ2-5, with 9 nucleotides matching TRBD1. J gave up 4 bases and V 4 bases, and 11 bases lay outside the gene matches. The CDR3 runs 16 residues. From germline, CDR1 is SGHRS and CDR2 YFSETQ. The CDR3 sequence is CASSPSGTGFGETQYF. DNA for the CDR3: TGCGCCAGCAGCCCGTCCGGGACAGGGTTTGGAGAGACCCAGTACTTC. Based on the CDR3 plus reference TRBV5-1 and TRBJ2-5, the full variable domain is KAGVTQTPRYLIKTRGQQVTLSCSPISGHRSVSWYQQTPGQGLQFLFEYFSETQRNKGNFPGRFSGRQFSNSRSEMNVSTLELGDSALYLCASSPSGTGFGETQYFGPGTRLLVL.

The chain links TRBV20-1 to TRBJ1-5; no clear D. The germline V gene has CDR1 DFQATT and CDR2 SNEGSKA (reference sequence). This CDR3 has 12 residues. The V end lost 4 bases, the J end lost 1 base, and 5 bases lay between the germline ends. The CDR3 sequence: CSAIISNQPQHF. The CDR3 bases are TGCAGTGCTATAATCAGCAATCAGCCCCAGCATTTT.

This clonotype was detected many times. V usage is TRBV5-1 and J usage is TRBJ2-2; no reliable D call. There are 13 residues in the CDR3. The germline V gene has CDR1 SGHRS and CDR2 YFSETQ. V lost 3 bases and J lost 0, with 3 bases in between. The CDR3 protein is CASSSANTGELFF. For the CDR3, the DNA is TGCGCCAGCAGCTCGGCGAACACCGGGGAGCTGTTTTTT.

This chain connects TRBV2 to TRBJ1-5, with TRBD1 as a possible D gene (6 bases). The germline gives CDR1 SNHLY, CDR2 FYNNEI. V was trimmed by 1 base and J by 6 bases, leaving 16 bases between them. CDR3 length equals 16 residues. The CDR3 protein is CASSEVVARGVQPQHF. CDR3 DNA sequence: TGTGCCAGCAGTGAAGTGGTGGCCAGGGGTGTTCAGCCCCAGCATTTT.

The chain has TRBV20-1 and TRBJ1-1; weak D call: TRBD1 (6 bases). The CDR3 spans 13 residues. Trimming removed 8 bases at V and 1 base at J, with 14 bases between. In germline, CDR1 is DFQATT, CDR2 SNEGSKA (reference sequence). This chain's CDR3 is CSIPGDENTEAFF. The CDR3 DNA reads as TGCAGTATCCCAGGGGATGAGAACACTGAAGCTTTCTTT.